The 14 T cell receptor beta chains below were found in one sample sequenced in a study of blood T cell repertoires in COVID-19. Data came from immunoSEQ multiplex PCR; TCRdb stores just in-frame clones and leaves some out. The sample contains some 57,000 clones, around 88% of which appear only once. The sample consisted of peripheral blood. The receptors were gathered from an elderly woman with acute or convalescent COVID-19.

The V and J genes are TRBV3-1 (or the pseudogene TRBV3-2) and TRBJ2-7; D not resolved. This CDR3 region has 12 residues. Between the trimmed V and J ends, which lost 1 base and 1 base, there was a span of 2 bases. Per the germline V gene, CDR1 is LGHDT and CDR2 is YNNKEL (reference sequence). For the CDR3, the DNA is TGTGCCAGCAGCCAAGTATCCTACGAGCAGTACTTC. Translating gives CASSQVSYEQYF.

CDR3 protein: CASRIGGDYGYTF. The CDR3 DNA reads as TGTGCCAGCAGGATAGGGGGCGACTATGGCTACACCTTC. This sequence joins TRBV2 and TRBJ1-2, with 7 bases fitting TRBD1. Germline CDR1 reads SNHLY; CDR2 reads FYNNEI. This CDR3 is built from 13 residues. With V trimmed by 6 bases and J by 3 bases, 4 bases remained unmatched.

The rearrangement uses TRBV5-1 and TRBJ2-3, with 9 bases lining up with TRBD2. Unmatched junction bases numbered 15, after V lost 1 base and J lost 0 bases. Germline CDR1 and CDR2: SGHRS and YFSETQ. The CDR3 totals 20 residues. CDR3 bases: TGCGCCAGCAGCTTGATCAGTAGACTAGCGGTACCCACTAGCACAGATACGCAGTATTTT. It encodes CASSLISRLAVPTSTDTQYF.

The DNA for the CDR3 is TGTGCCAGCAGTGATTTCGAACAGCTTAATTCACCCCTCCACTTT. Translating it yields CASSDFEQLNSPLHF. The gene calls are TRBV25-1 and TRBJ1-6; no clear D. The CDR3 contains 15 residues. The V gene lost 3 bases and the J gene lost 6 bases, with 12 bases spanning the gap. The germline V gene has CDR1 MGHDK and CDR2 SYGVNS.

This chain links TRBV18 with TRBJ1-2; 7 bases fit TRBD1. The CDR3 is 13 residues long. V lost 3 bases and J lost 8; bases outside the gene matches: 6. Germline V lookup: CDR1 KGHSH, CDR2 LQKENI. The CDR3 DNA is TGTGCCAGCTCACCTCCGACAGGGACGGGCTACACCTTC. Amino acid sequence: CASSPPTGTGYTF.

The genes are TRBV7-6 and TRBJ1-6; D uncertain. Germline CDR1 and CDR2: SGHVS and FNYEAQ. This CDR3 contains 15 residues. V was trimmed by 2 bases and J by 6 bases, leaving 11 bases between them. The CDR3 reads CASSLRHLTNSPLHF. Here the CDR3 DNA reads TGTGCCAGCAGCTTACGACATTTAACTAATTCACCCCTCCACTTT.

This chain uses TRBV5-1 with TRBJ2-5; the match to TRBD2 covers 8 bases. Germline V gene lookup returns CDR1 SGHRS and CDR2 YFSETQ. CDR3 length equals 14 residues. J gave up 5 bases and V 7 bases, and 10 bases lay outside the gene matches. The CDR3 region is CASSTGASGETQYF. The CDR3 DNA reads as TGCGCCAGCTCAACCGGCGCTAGCGGGGAGACCCAGTACTTC.

The chain couples TRBV14 to TRBJ1-4, with D uncertain. Trimming pared 0 bases from V and 10 bases from J, leaving 9 bases between. The CDR3 has 13 residues. The germline gives CDR1 SGHDN, CDR2 FVKESK. DNA of the CDR3: TGTGCCAGCAGCCAAGAGGAGAGGGTAAAACTGTTTTTT. Protein sequence: CASSQEERVKLFF.

The chain is built from TRBV5-1 and TRBJ1-1; D uncertain. Trimming took off 0 bases at V and 5 bases at J, with 8 bases between the two ends. CDR1 is SGHRS, CDR2 YFSETQ, per germline. This CDR3 is 13 amino acids long. The CDR3 sequence: CASSLAVGTEAFF. The CDR3 bases are TGCGCCAGCAGCTTGGCCGTCGGGACTGAAGCTTTCTTT.

This clone was seen more than once but under ten times. This chain links TRBV28 with TRBJ2-2; 7 bases agree with TRBD2. V was clipped by 8 bases and J by 1 base; unmatched bases: 7. The CDR3 is made up of 15 amino acids. Germline V gene lookup returns CDR1 MDHEN and CDR2 SYDVKM. CDR3 amino acids: CASCLRGMNTGELFF. The CDR3 coding sequence is TGTGCCAGCTGCTTGCGGGGGATGAACACCGGGGAGCTGTTTTTT.

V usage is TRBV6-6 and J usage is TRBJ1-2; 7 bases align to TRBD1. The CDR3 runs to 15 residues. V trimming: 4 bases; J trimming: 3 bases; junction bases outside the gene matches: 8. Germline V gene data show CDR1 as MNHNY and CDR2 as SVGAGI (reference sequence). The DNA for the CDR3 is TGTGCCAGCAGTTCCCCGACAGGGCCCGACTATGGCTACACCTTC. Encoded protein: CASSSPTGPDYGYTF.

This chain uses TRBV11-2 with TRBJ2-3; D not resolved. The CDR3 loop spans 15 amino acids. V was clipped by 2 bases and J by 0 bases, with 9 bases between them. Germline CDR1 is SGHAT and CDR2 is FQNNGV. This CDR3 reads CASSLILPSTDTQYF. CDR3 sequence (DNA): TGTGCCAGCAGCTTAATACTCCCCAGCACAGATACGCAGTATTTT. The entire variable domain, with the rest obtained from reference TRBV11-2 and TRBJ2-3, is as follows: EAGVAQSPRYKIIEKRQSVAFWCNPISGHATLYWYQQILGQGPKLLIQFQNNGVVDDSQLPKDRFSAERLKGVDSTLKIQPAKLEDSAVYLCASSLILPSTDTQYFGPGTRLTVL.

The J gene is TRBJ2-5, the V gene TRBV3-1 (or the pseudogene TRBV3-2); no firm D call. Germline loops: CDR1 LGHDT, CDR2 YNNKEL (reference sequence). V was shortened by 0 bases and J by 1 base, with 6 bases between the two germline ends. The CDR3 is made up of 14 amino acids. CDR3 nucleotide sequence: TGTGCCAGCAGCCAAGATGACTTCCAAGAGACCCAGTACTTC. Amino acid sequence: CASSQDDFQETQYF.

The CDR3 loop is CASSQLYGYTF. The CDR3 DNA follows: TGTGCCAGCAGTCAACTATATGGCTACACCTTC. The rearrangement joins TRBV6-6 to TRBJ1-2; D gene uncertain. The V gene's germline CDR1 is MNHNY and CDR2 SVGAGI (reference sequence). The CDR3 spans 11 residues. Trimming cost V 5 bases and J 5 bases, with 6 bases left between them.